The rows below give T cell receptor beta chains drawn from one sample of a study of OX40 agonist ivuxolimab in advanced cancers. The assay was immunoSEQ multiplex PCR, and TCRdb's table has in-frame clones only and misses some. This sample yields under 70,000 clones, of which approximately 86% are seen a single time; less than 1.1% belongs to the top ten. The sequenced sample was CD4+ or CD8+ T cells sorted from blood, obtained in a trial of the OX40 agonist ivuxolimab. Every receptor here comes from an adult with an advanced solid tumor such as melanoma, head and neck, liver or kidney cancer. Both conserved end residues are part of each CDR3. The D gene is left open where the match is weak. Not every row has a clone size; where given, it reads once, few, many or a size class.

d_call: NA; j_call: TRBJ2-3; v_call: TRBV28; clone_size: NA; cdr3_aa: CASSGESTDTQYF; cdr3_nt: TGTGCCAGCAGTGGAGAGAGCACAGATACGCAGTATTTT
d_call: TRBD2; j_call: TRBJ2-1; v_call: TRBV4-3; clone_size: NA; cdr3_aa: CASSQEHLAGGLYNEQFF; cdr3_nt: TGCGCCAGCAGCCAAGAGCATCTTGCGGGAGGGTTATACAATGAGCAGTTCTTC
d_call: NA; j_call: TRBJ2-5; v_call: TRBV6-5; clone_size: NA; cdr3_aa: CASSPGAQETQYF; cdr3_nt: TGTGCCAGCAGCCCTGGAGCACAAGAGACCCAGTACTTC
d_call: NA; j_call: TRBJ1-2; v_call: TRBV12-5; clone_size: NA; cdr3_aa: CASGLDSQEGYTF; cdr3_nt: TGTGCTAGTGGTTTGGATTCACAGGAAGGCTACACCTTC
d_call: NA; j_call: TRBJ2-7; v_call: TRBV5-5; clone_size: NA; cdr3_aa: CASSPLRNAAYEQYF; cdr3_nt: TGTGCCAGCAGCCCCCTTCGTAACGCCGCTTACGAGCAGTACTTC
d_call: NA; j_call: TRBJ2-3; v_call: TRBV27; clone_size: NA; cdr3_aa: CASSFQPRTDTQYF; cdr3_nt: TGTGCCAGCAGTTTTCAACCTAGAACAGATACGCAGTATTTT
d_call: TRBD2; j_call: TRBJ2-5; v_call: TRBV2; clone_size: NA; cdr3_aa: CASSGTSGSGETQYF; cdr3_nt: TGTGCCAGCAGTGGGACTAGCGGGAGTGGGGAGACCCAGTACTTC
d_call: TRBD2; j_call: TRBJ2-3; v_call: TRBV10-3; clone_size: NA; cdr3_aa: CAISRTRGTDTQYF; cdr3_nt: TGTGCCATCAGTCGGACTAGGGGCACAGATACGCAGTATTTT
d_call: NA; j_call: TRBJ1-1; v_call: TRBV10-3; clone_size: few; cdr3_aa: CAISESIIRRASTEAFF; cdr3_nt: TGTGCCATCAGTGAGTCGATAATCCGGAGGGCGAGCACTGAAGCTTTCTTT
d_call: TRBD1; j_call: TRBJ1-2; v_call: TRBV5-1; clone_size: NA; cdr3_aa: CASSPRTGLDGYTF; cdr3_nt: TGCGCCAGCAGCCCACGGACAGGGCTTGATGGCTACACCTTC
d_call: NA; j_call: TRBJ2-1; v_call: TRBV10-1; clone_size: few; cdr3_aa: CASSPFFGWNTYNEQFF; cdr3_nt: TGCGCCAGCAGCCCCTTTTTCGGCTGGAACACTTACAATGAGCAGTTCTTC
d_call: TRBD1; j_call: TRBJ2-1; v_call: TRBV9; clone_size: NA; cdr3_aa: CASSVSGTGSYNEQFF; cdr3_nt: TGTGCCAGCAGCGTCTCCGGGACAGGTAGCTACAATGAGCAGTTCTTC
d_call: NA; j_call: TRBJ2-5; v_call: TRBV5-1; clone_size: NA; cdr3_aa: CASSLRAGYQETQYF; cdr3_nt: TGCGCCAGCAGCTTGAGGGCAGGGTACCAAGAGACCCAGTACTTC
d_call: TRBD1; j_call: TRBJ2-3; v_call: TRBV4-1; clone_size: NA; cdr3_aa: CASSQDRDRGSTDTQYF; cdr3_nt: TGCGCCAGCAGCCAAGACCGGGACAGGGGTTCCACAGATACGCAGTATTTT
d_call: TRBD2; j_call: TRBJ2-1; v_call: TRBV29-1; clone_size: NA; cdr3_aa: CSVEKELAFYNEQFF; cdr3_nt: TGCAGCGTTGAGAAAGAACTAGCGTTCTACAATGAGCAGTTCTTC
d_call: TRBD1; j_call: TRBJ2-2; v_call: TRBV29-1; clone_size: NA; cdr3_aa: CSVWTGGKSGELFF; cdr3_nt: TGCAGCGTCTGGACAGGGGGCAAATCCGGGGAGCTGTTTTTT
d_call: TRBD1; j_call: TRBJ2-7; v_call: TRBV19; clone_size: NA; cdr3_aa: CASSRDRFYEQYF; cdr3_nt: TGTGCCAGTAGCCGGGACAGATTCTACGAGCAGTACTTC
d_call: NA; j_call: TRBJ2-6; v_call: TRBV27; clone_size: NA; cdr3_aa: CASRYLGGQRAGANVLTF; cdr3_nt: TGTGCCAGCAGGTACCTGGGAGGCCAAAGAGCTGGGGCCAACGTCCTGACTTTC
d_call: NA; j_call: TRBJ2-5; v_call: TRBV28; clone_size: NA; cdr3_aa: CASSYPALRGETQYF; cdr3_nt: TGTGCCAGCAGTTACCCGGCCCTACGGGGGGAGACCCAGTACTTC
d_call: NA; j_call: TRBJ1-3; v_call: TRBV10-3; clone_size: NA; cdr3_aa: CAISESPGGDSGNTIYF; cdr3_nt: TGTGCCATCAGTGAGTCCCCCGGGGGGGACTCTGGAAACACCATATATTTT
d_call: NA; j_call: TRBJ1-3; v_call: TRBV7-2; clone_size: NA; cdr3_aa: CASSPDGGIGNTIYF; cdr3_nt: TGTGCCAGCAGCCCTGACGGGGGTATCGGAAACACCATATATTTT
d_call: NA; j_call: TRBJ1-4; v_call: TRBV28; clone_size: NA; cdr3_aa: CASSGPLQGPNEKLFF; cdr3_nt: TGTGCCAGCAGCGGGCCTCTACAGGGTCCTAATGAAAAACTGTTTTTT
d_call: NA; j_call: TRBJ2-5; v_call: TRBV7-8; clone_size: NA; cdr3_aa: CASTLSWVPQETQYF; cdr3_nt: TGTGCCAGCACCCTTAGCTGGGTGCCTCAAGAGACCCAGTACTTC
d_call: NA; j_call: TRBJ2-6; v_call: TRBV28; clone_size: NA; cdr3_aa: CASSFGYSGANVLTF; cdr3_nt: TGTGCCAGCAGTTTCGGCTACTCTGGGGCCAACGTCCTGACTTTC
d_call: NA; j_call: TRBJ1-1; v_call: TRBV9; clone_size: NA; cdr3_aa: CASSVALPGGSNTEAFF; cdr3_nt: TGTGCCAGCAGCGTAGCCCTCCCTGGGGGGTCGAACACTGAAGCTTTCTTT
d_call: TRBD1; j_call: TRBJ2-1; v_call: TRBV7-9; clone_size: NA; cdr3_aa: CASSPEPGQGGYNEQFF; cdr3_nt: TGTGCCAGCAGCCCCGAACCGGGACAGGGGGGCTACAATGAGCAGTTCTTC
d_call: NA; j_call: TRBJ2-1; v_call: TRBV19; clone_size: NA; cdr3_aa: CASSTRNIHEQFF; cdr3_nt: TGTGCCAGTAGTACGCGAAATATCCATGAGCAGTTCTTC
d_call: NA; j_call: TRBJ1-1; v_call: TRBV9; clone_size: medium-sized; cdr3_aa: CASSVVANTEAFF; cdr3_nt: TGTGCCAGCAGCGTAGTAGCGAACACTGAAGCTTTCTTT
d_call: NA; j_call: TRBJ2-2; v_call: TRBV9; clone_size: NA; cdr3_aa: CASSRDGGAGELFF; cdr3_nt: TGTGCCAGCAGTCGAGATGGAGGCGCCGGGGAGCTGTTTTTT